The rows below give T cell receptor beta chains drawn from one sample of a study of blood T cell repertoires in COVID-19. The protocol was immunoSEQ multiplex PCR, while the TCRdb copy is restricted to in-frame clones and leaves out a portion. Here the sample spans 58,000 or so clones, around nine tenths being singletons. The sample comprised peripheral blood. The receptors derive from a woman in her 70s with active COVID-19. The CDR3 runs from the conserved cysteine through the conserved F or W. The order of the fields is clone size, V gene, D gene, J gene, CDR3 DNA, CDR3 protein. The D gene is left open where the match is weak. The size of a clone is reported for some rows only, either as once, few or many, or as a class for expanded clones.

.	TRBV28	.	TRBJ1-3	TGTGCCAGCAGCTTGAAGAAAGCGGGGGGCGTCTCTGGAAACACCATATATTTT	CASSLKKAGGVSGNTIYF
.	TRBV5-4	.	TRBJ2-7	TGTGCCAGCAGCTTGGGTCCCCCATACGAGCAGTACTTC	CASSLGPPYEQYF
.	TRBV24-1	.	TRBJ1-4	TGTGCCACCAGCCCCGGGGAGGCAACTAATGAAAAACTGTTTTTT	CATSPGEATNEKLFF
.	TRBV24-1	.	TRBJ1-2	TGTGCCACCAGTGAGGAGGGGTTCTATGGCTACACCTTC	CATSEEGFYGYTF
.	TRBV5-1	TRBD1	TRBJ1-1	TGCGCCAGTGGACAGGGGGACACTGAAGCTTTCTTT	CASGQGDTEAFF
.	TRBV2	.	TRBJ2-3	TGTGCCAGCAGAAACGAGGGAAAGGGAGATACGCAGTATTTT	CASRNEGKGDTQYF
.	TRBV5-1	.	TRBJ1-5	TGCGCCAGCAGCCTGGACAGTCCCAAGCAGCCCCAGCATTTT	CASSLDSPKQPQHF
.	TRBV4-1	TRBD1	TRBJ2-7	TGCGCCAGCAGTCCCGCCGCAAGGGGGCACAACGAGCAGTACTTC	CASSPAARGHNEQYF
.	TRBV2	.	TRBJ1-2	TGTGCCAGCAGTGAAGGGACAGCCTCTTCTAACTATGGCTACACCTTC	CASSEGTASSNYGYTF
.	TRBV12-3/TRBV12-4	TRBD1	TRBJ1-2	TGTGCCAGCAGCTTCGACAGGGACTATGGCTACACCTTC	CASSFDRDYGYTF
.	TRBV4-1	TRBD2	TRBJ2-3	TGCGCCAGCAGCTCCCAAAAAGGGACTAGCGGCGGAGATACGCAGTATTTT	CASSSQKGTSGGDTQYF
.	TRBV28	.	TRBJ1-5	TGTGCCAGCAGTTTCGGGGTGGATCAGCCCCAGCATTTT	CASSFGVDQPQHF
.	TRBV28	.	TRBJ1-5	TGTGCCAGCAGTTTTCCACAGGGCGTAAGCAATCAGCCCCAGCATTTT	CASSFPQGVSNQPQHF
.	TRBV5-1	.	TRBJ2-7	TGCGCCAGCAGCTTGAGGCAGGGGTCCTACGAGCAGTACTTC	CASSLRQGSYEQYF
.	TRBV5-1	.	TRBJ1-3	TGCGCCAGCAGCTCCACCAGAAACGATGGAAACACCATATATTTT	CASSSTRNDGNTIYF
.	TRBV28	.	TRBJ2-1	TGTGCCAGCAGTTGGCCAGGCTCCTACAATGAGCAGTTCTTC	CASSWPGSYNEQFF
once	TRBV5-1	TRBD2	TRBJ2-7	TGCGCCAGCAGCTCGTCGGGGGGGCCCTCCTACGAGCAGTACTTC	CASSSSGGPSYEQYF